The clone carrying this TCR beta chain was observed a handful of times. Its antigen is not known. These data are taken from a study of cytomegalovirus exposure and HLA in healthy donors. Looked up from germline, CDR1 is KGHSY and CDR2 is FQNENV. V was clipped by 0 bases and J by 3 bases; unmatched bases: 5. The CDR3 extends over 15 amino acids. General study points: The authors enumerated 150 to 200 TCR beta chains as linked to cytomegalovirus.

The PCR used 60 Vbeta and 13 Jbeta primers. Some clones are missing from TCRdb's copy, which holds only in-frame ones; the method was immunoSEQ multiplex PCR. The sample has about 190,000 clones, over 60% seen once. The chain carries TRBV16 and TRBJ2-7; the match to TRBD1 covers 7 bases. The sequenced sample was PBMCs. The receptor was derived from a woman in her thirties in good health and CMV-seropositive. The CDR3 loop reads CASSQSGGSFYEQYF. The CDR3 DNA follows: TGTGCCAGCAGCCAATCAGGGGGCAGCTTCTACGAGCAGTACTTC.